The entry below gives a single TCR beta chain sequence along with its context. This sample was taken from a study of CD8+ T cells in alopecia areata. In germline, CDR1 is LGHNA, CDR2 YSLEER. Trimming stripped 4 bases from V and 6 bases from J, with 19 bases between. The CDR3 runs 16 residues. Following RNA extraction, reverse transcription yielded cDNA that acted as the sequencing template. Method: immunoSEQ multiplex PCR; TCRdb's copy keeps in-frame clones and lacks some. Of about 110,000 clones in the sample, 59% were seen once. Material: CD8+ T cells sorted from blood. J is TRBJ2-1 and V is TRBV4-3; maybe TRBD2 (7 bases). This sequence was found in a human donor in good health. The CDR3 DNA sequence: TGCGCCAGCAGCCCGGACGTGGGGGGGCCCTTCAATGAGCAGTTCTTC. It translates to CASSPDVGGPFNEQFF.